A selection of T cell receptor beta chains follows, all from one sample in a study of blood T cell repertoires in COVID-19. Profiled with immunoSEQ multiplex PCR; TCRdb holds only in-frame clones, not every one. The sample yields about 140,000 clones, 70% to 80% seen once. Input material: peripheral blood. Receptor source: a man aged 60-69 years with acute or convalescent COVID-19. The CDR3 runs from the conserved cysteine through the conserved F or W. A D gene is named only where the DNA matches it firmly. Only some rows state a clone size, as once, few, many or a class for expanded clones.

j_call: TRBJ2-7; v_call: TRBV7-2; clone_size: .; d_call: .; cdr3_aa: CASSLEADLEQYF; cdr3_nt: TGTGCCAGCAGCTTAGAGGCGGATCTCGAGCAGTACTTC
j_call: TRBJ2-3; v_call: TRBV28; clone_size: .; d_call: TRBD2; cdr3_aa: CASSLSGGDTQYF; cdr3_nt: TGTGCCAGCAGCCTCTCGGGAGGAGATACGCAGTATTTT
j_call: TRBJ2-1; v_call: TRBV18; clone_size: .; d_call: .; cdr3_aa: CASSPPSGMGYNEQFF; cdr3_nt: TGTGCCAGCTCACCACCGTCAGGGATGGGCTACAATGAGCAGTTCTTC
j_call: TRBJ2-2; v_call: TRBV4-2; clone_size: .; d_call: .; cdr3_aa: CASSRRLADPGELFF; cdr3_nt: TGTGCCAGCAGTCGGCGGCTAGCAGACCCCGGGGAGCTGTTTTTT
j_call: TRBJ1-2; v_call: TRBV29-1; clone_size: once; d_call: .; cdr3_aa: CSVGRGNYGYTF; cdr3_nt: TGCAGCGTGGGACGGGGGAACTATGGCTACACCTTC
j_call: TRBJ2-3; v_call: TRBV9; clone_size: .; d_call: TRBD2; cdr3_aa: CASSVRGDGNTDTQYF; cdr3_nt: TGTGCCAGCAGCGTTCGGGGGGACGGAAACACAGATACGCAGTATTTT
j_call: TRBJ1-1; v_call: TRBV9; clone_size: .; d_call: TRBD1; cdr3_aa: CASSERPGTGEAFF; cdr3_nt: TGTGCCAGCAGCGAGCGCCCCGGGACAGGGGAAGCTTTCTTT
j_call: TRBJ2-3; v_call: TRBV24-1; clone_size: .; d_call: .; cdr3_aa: CATSDLDPGITDTQYF; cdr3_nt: TGTGCCACCAGTGATTTAGATCCGGGGATCACAGATACGCAGTATTTT
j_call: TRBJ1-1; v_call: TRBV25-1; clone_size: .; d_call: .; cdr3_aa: CASSEDKYMNTEAFF; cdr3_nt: TGTGCCAGCAGTGAAGACAAGTACATGAACACTGAAGCTTTCTTT
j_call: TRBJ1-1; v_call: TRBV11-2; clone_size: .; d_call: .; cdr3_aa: CASSQDSVNTEAFF; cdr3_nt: TGTGCCAGCAGCCAGGACAGCGTGAACACTGAAGCTTTCTTT
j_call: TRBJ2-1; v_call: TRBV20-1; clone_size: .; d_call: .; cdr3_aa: CSASNYAGHSYNEQFF; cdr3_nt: TGCAGTGCTAGTAATTATGCCGGACACTCCTACAATGAGCAGTTCTTC
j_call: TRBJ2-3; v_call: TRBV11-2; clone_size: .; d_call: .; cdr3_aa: CASSPDSTTDTQYF; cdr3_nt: TGTGCCAGCAGCCCGGACAGCACCACAGATACGCAGTATTTT
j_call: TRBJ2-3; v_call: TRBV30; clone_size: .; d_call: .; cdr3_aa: CAWNRGTSTDTQYF; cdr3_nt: TGTGCCTGGAATCGAGGGACTAGCACAGATACGCAGTATTTT
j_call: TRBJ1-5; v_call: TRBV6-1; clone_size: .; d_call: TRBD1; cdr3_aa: CASSEGGQFLNQPQHF; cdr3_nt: TGTGCCAGCAGTGAAGGGGGACAGTTCTTAAATCAGCCCCAGCATTTT
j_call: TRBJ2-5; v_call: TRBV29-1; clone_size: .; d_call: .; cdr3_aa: CSVAPGGIETQYF; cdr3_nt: TGCAGCGTTGCACCAGGGGGGATAGAGACCCAGTACTTC
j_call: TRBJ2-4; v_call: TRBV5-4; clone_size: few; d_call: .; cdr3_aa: CASSSGSGSGFKNIQYF; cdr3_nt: TGTGCCAGCAGCTCCGGGTCGGGGTCGGGGTTCAAAAACATTCAGTACTTC
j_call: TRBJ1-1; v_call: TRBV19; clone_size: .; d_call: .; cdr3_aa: CASRDPGRDTEAFF; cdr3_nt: TGTGCCAGTAGAGACCCCGGCAGGGACACTGAAGCTTTCTTT
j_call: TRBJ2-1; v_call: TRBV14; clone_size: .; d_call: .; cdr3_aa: CASSQVTGLEQFF; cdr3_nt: TGTGCCAGCAGCCAAGTCACCGGACTAGAGCAGTTCTTC
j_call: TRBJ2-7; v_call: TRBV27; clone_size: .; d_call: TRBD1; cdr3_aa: CASSLGTGAGEQYF; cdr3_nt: TGTGCCAGCAGTTTAGGGACAGGGGCGGGCGAGCAGTACTTC
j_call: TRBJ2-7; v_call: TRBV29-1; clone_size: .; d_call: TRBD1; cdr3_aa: CSVGGQGAYEQYF; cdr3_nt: TGCAGCGTTGGGGGACAGGGGGCCTACGAGCAGTACTTC
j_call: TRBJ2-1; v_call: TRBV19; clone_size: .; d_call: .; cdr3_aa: CASSEGTRSGNEQFF; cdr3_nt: TGTGCCAGTAGTGAAGGGACAAGGTCGGGAAATGAGCAGTTCTTC
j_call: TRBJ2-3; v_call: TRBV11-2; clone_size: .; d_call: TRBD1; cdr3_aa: CASSSYRGRADTQYF; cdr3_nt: TGTGCCAGCAGCTCTTACAGGGGGCGAGCAGATACGCAGTATTTT
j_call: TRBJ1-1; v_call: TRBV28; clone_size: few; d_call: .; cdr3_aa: CASSTADSGNTEAFF; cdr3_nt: TGTGCCAGCAGTACCGCAGACAGTGGAAACACTGAAGCTTTCTTT
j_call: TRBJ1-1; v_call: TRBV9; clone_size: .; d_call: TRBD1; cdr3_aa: CASSVAAGGFTEAFF; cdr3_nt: TGTGCCAGCAGCGTAGCGGCAGGGGGCTTTACTGAAGCTTTCTTT
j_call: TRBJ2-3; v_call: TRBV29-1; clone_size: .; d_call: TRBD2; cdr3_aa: CSVGLAERGTQYF; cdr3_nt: TGCAGCGTTGGACTAGCGGAGCGGGGTACGCAGTATTTT
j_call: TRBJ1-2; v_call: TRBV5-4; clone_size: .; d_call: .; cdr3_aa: CASSFPGNYGYTF; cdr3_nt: TGTGCCAGCAGCTTTCCAGGGAACTATGGCTACACCTTC
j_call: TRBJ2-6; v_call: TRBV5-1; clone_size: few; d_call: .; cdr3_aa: CASSLDGTAGSGANVLTF; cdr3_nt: TGCGCCAGCAGCTTGGATGGGACAGCGGGCTCTGGGGCCAACGTCCTGACTTTC
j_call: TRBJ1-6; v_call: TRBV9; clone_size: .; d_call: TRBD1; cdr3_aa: CASSAQGLRAPLHF; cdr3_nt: TGTGCCAGCAGCGCACAGGGGTTAAGGGCACCCCTCCACTTT
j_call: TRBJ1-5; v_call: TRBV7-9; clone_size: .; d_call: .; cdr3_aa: CASSLQGGQPQHF; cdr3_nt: TGTGCCAGCAGCCTCCAGGGTGGACAGCCCCAGCATTTT
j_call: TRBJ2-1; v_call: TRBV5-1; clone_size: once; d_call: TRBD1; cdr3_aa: CASSLGSDRDEQFF; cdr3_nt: TGCGCCAGCAGCTTGGGTTCTGACAGGGATGAGCAGTTCTTC